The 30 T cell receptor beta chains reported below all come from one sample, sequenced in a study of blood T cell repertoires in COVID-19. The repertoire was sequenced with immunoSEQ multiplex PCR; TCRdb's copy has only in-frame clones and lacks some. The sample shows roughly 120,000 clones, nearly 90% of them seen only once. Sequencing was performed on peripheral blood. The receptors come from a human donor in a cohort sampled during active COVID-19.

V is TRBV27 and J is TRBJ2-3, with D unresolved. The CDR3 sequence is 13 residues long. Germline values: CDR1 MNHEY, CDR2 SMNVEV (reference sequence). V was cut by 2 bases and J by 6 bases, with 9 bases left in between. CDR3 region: CASSLRRPDTQYF. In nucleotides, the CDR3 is TGTGCCAGCAGTTTAAGGAGACCTGATACGCAGTATTTT.

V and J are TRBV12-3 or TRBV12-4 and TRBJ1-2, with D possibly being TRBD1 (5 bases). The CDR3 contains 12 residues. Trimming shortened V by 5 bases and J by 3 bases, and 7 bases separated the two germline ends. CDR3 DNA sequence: TGTGCCAGCAGTCTCAGGGACTATGGCTACACCTTC. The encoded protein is CASSLRDYGYTF.

CDR3 DNA sequence: TGTGCCAGCAGTTCTCCGGGACTAGTATCTGGAGGGGGGGGCCACAATCAGCCCCAGCATTTT. The encoded protein is CASSSPGLVSGGGGHNQPQHF. The rearrangement links TRBV6-2 or TRBV6-3 to TRBJ1-5; D is perhaps TRBD1 (6 bases). This CDR3 has 21 amino acids. V was shortened by 4 bases and J by 3 bases, with 31 bases between the two germline ends. CDR1 is MNHEY, CDR2 SVGEGT, per germline.

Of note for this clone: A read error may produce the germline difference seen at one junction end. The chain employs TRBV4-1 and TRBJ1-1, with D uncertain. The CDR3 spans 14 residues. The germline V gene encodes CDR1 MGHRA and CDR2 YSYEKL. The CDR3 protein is CASSQALLKTEAFF. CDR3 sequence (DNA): TGCGCCAGCAGCCAAGCCCTACTGAAGACTGAAGCTTTCTTT.

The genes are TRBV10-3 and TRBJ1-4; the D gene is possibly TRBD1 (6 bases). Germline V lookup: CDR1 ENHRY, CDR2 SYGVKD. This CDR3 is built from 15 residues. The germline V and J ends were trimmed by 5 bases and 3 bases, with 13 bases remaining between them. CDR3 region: CAISPQGAANEKLFF. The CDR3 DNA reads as TGTGCCATCAGTCCACAGGGAGCGGCTAATGAAAAACTGTTTTTT.

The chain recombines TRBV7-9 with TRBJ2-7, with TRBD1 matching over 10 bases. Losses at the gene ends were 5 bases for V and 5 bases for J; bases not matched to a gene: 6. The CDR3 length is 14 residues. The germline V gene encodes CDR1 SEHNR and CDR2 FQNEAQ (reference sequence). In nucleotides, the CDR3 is TGTGCCAGCAGCCAGGGGGACAGGGGCGACGAGCAGTACTTC. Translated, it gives CASSQGDRGDEQYF.

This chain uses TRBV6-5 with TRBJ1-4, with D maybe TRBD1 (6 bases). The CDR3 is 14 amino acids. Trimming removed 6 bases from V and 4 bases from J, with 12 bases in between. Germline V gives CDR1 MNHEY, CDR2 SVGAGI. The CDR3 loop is CASRKTGRNEKLFF. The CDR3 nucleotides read TGTGCCAGCAGAAAGACAGGCCGTAATGAAAAACTGTTTTTT.

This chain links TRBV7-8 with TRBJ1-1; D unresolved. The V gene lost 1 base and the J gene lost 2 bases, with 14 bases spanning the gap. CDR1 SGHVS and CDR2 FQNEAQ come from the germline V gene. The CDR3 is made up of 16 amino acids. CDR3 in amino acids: CASSLETGMGNTEAFF. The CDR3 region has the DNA TGTGCCAGCAGCTTAGAGACGGGGATGGGTAACACTGAAGCTTTCTTT.

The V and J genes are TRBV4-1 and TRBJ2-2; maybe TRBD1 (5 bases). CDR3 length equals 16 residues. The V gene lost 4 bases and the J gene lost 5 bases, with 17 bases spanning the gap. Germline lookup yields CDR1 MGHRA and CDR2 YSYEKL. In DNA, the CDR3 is TGCGCCAGCAGCCTCTTAGGGGCAGGTGGTACCGGGGAGCTGTTTTTT. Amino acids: CASSLLGAGGTGELFF.

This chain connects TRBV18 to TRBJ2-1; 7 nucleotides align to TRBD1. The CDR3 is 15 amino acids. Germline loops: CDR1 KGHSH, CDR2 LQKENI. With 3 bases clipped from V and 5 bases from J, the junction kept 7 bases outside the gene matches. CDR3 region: CASSPDRVGDNEQFF. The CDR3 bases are TGTGCCAGCTCACCCGACAGGGTCGGGGACAATGAGCAGTTCTTC. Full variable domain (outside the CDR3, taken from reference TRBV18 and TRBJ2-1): NAGVMQNPRHLVRRRGQEARLRCSPMKGHSHVYWYRQLPEEGLKFMVYLQKENIIDESGMPKERFSAEFPKEGPSILRIQQVVRGDSAAYFCASSPDRVGDNEQFFGPGTRLTVL.

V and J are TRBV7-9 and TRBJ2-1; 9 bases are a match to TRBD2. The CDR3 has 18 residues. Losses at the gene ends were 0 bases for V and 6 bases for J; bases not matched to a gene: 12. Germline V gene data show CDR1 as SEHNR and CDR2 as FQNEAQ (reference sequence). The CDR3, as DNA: TGTGCCAGCAGCTTAGCGGATCTCCTGGCGGGGGGGTTCAATGAGCAGTTCTTC. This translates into CASSLADLLAGGFNEQFF.

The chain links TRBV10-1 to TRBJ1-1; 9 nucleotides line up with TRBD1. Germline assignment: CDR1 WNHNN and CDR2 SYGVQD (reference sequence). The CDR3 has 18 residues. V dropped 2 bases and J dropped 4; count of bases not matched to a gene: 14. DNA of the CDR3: TGCGCCAGCAGTGAGGGACAGGGGACTAATTTCTATGGCACTGAAGCTTTCTTT. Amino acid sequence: CASSEGQGTNFYGTEAFF.

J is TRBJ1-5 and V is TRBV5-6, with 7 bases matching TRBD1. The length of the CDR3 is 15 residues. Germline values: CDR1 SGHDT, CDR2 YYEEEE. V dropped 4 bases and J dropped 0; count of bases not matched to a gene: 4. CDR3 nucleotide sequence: TGTGCCAGCAGCCGGGGACAGACTAGCAATCAGCCCCAGCATTTT. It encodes CASSRGQTSNQPQHF.

Here the CDR3 DNA reads TGTGCCTGGAGCCCGGGGGGGAACTATGGCTACACCTTC. This sequence encodes CAWSPGGNYGYTF. This chain joins TRBV30 and TRBJ1-2; tentatively, D is TRBD1 (5 bases). The CDR3 spans 13 residues. V lost 3 bases and J lost 2, with 10 bases in between. CDR1 and CDR2 from the germline V gene are GTSNPN and SVGIG (reference sequence).

The CDR3 nucleotides read TGTGCCAGCAGGAAGGACAGGGATTTTGAGACCCAGTACTTC. Protein: CASRKDRDFETQYF. The genes are TRBV2 and TRBJ2-5, with 8 positions matching TRBD1. With V trimmed by 6 bases and J by 5 bases, 8 bases remained unmatched. CDR1 and CDR2 (germline): SNHLY, FYNNEI. The CDR3 totals 14 residues.

In nucleotides, the CDR3 is TGTGCCAGCAGCTTAGAATTTCAGAGCACAGATACGCAGTATTTT. Translating it yields CASSLEFQSTDTQYF. This rearrangement joins TRBV7-9 to TRBJ2-3; D ambiguous. The CDR3 has 15 residues. Trimming took 1 base from V and 0 from J, leaving 8 bases between them. Germline CDR1 is SEHNR and CDR2 is FQNEAQ (reference sequence). Full variable domain (missing parts from reference TRBV7-9 and TRBJ2-3): DTGVSQNPRHKITKRGQNVTFRCDPISEHNRLYWYRQTLGQGPEFLTYFQNEAQLEKSRLLSDRFSAERPKGSFSTLEIQRTEQGDSAMYLCASSLEFQSTDTQYFGPGTRLTVL.

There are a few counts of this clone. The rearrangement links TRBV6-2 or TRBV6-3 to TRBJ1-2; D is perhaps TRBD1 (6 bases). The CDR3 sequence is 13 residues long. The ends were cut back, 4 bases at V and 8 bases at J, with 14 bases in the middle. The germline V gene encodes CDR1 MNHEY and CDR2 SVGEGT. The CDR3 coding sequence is TGTGCCAGCAGTTGGGGCGACAGGACAGGCTACACCTTC. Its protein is CASSWGDRTGYTF.

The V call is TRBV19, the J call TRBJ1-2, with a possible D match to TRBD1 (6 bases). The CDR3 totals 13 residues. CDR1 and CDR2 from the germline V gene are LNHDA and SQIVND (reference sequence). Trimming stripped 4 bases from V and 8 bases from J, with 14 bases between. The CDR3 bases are TGTGCCAGTAGTAATCGTGGGGGCTTCGGCTACACCTTC. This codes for CASSNRGGFGYTF. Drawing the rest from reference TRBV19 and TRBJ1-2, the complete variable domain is DGGITQSPKYLFRKEGQNVTLSCEQNLNHDAMYWYRQDPGQGLRLIYYSQIVNDFQKGDIAEGYSVSREKKESFPLTVTSAQKNPTAFYLCASSNRGGFGYTFGSGTRLTVV.

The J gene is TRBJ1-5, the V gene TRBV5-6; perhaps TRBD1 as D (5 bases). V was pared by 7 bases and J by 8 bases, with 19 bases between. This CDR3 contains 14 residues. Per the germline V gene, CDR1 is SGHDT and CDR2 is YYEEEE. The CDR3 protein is CASGPGGVGEPQHF. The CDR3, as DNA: TGTGCCAGCGGTCCCGGAGGGGTCGGGGAGCCCCAGCATTTT.

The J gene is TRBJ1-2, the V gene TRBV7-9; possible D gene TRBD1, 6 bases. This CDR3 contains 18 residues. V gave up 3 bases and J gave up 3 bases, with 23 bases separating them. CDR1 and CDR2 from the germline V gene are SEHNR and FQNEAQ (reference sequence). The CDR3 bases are TGTGCCAGCAGCTTTCCGGGACAACTAAAACCCCCTGACTATGGCTACACCTTC. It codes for CASSFPGQLKPPDYGYTF.

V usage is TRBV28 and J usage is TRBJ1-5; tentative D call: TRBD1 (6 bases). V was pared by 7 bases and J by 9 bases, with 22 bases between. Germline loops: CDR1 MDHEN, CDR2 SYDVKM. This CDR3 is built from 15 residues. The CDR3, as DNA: TGTGCCAGCAATCCTGGACAGCCTAGAGGTCTGCCCCAGCATTTT. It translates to CASNPGQPRGLPQHF. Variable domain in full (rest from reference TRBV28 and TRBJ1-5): DVKVTQSSRYLVKRTGEKVFLECVQDMDHENMFWYRQDPGLGLRLIYFSYDVKMKEKGDIPEGYSVSREKKERFSLILESASTNQTSMYLCASNPGQPRGLPQHFGDGTRLSIL.

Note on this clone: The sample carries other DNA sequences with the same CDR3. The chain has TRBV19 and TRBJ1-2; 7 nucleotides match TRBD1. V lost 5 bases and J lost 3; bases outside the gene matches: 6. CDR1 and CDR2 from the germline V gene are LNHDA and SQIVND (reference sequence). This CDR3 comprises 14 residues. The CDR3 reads CASSPDRVDYGYTF. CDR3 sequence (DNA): TGTGCCAGTAGTCCCGACAGGGTTGACTATGGCTACACCTTC.

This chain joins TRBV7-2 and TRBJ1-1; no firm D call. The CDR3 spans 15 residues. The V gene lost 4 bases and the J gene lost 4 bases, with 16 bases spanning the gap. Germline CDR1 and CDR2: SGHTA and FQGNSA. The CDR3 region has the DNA TGTGCCAGCAGCTCCTATTACATGGGGAGCACTGAAGCTTTCTTT. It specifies CASSSYYMGSTEAFF. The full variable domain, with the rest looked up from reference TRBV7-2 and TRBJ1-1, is GAGVSQSPSNKVTEKGKDVELRCDPISGHTALYWYRQSLGQGLEFLIYFQGNSAPDKSGLPSDRFSAERTGGSVSTLTIQRTQQEDSAVYLCASSSYYMGSTEAFFGQGTRLTVV.

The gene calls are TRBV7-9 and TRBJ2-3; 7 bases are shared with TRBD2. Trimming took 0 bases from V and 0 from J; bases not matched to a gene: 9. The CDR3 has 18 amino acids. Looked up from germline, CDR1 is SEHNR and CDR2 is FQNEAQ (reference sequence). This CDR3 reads CASSLARLAETSTDTQYF. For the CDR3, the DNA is TGTGCCAGCAGCTTAGCGCGGCTAGCGGAAACCAGCACAGATACGCAGTATTTT. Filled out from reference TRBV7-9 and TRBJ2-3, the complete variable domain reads DTGVSQNPRHKITKRGQNVTFRCDPISEHNRLYWYRQTLGQGPEFLTYFQNEAQLEKSRLLSDRFSAERPKGSFSTLEIQRTEQGDSAMYLCASSLARLAETSTDTQYFGPGTRLTVL.

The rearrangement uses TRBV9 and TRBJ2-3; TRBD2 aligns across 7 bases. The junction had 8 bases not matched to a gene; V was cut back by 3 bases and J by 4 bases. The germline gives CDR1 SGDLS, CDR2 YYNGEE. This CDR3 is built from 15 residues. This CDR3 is CASSGRLAGADTQYF. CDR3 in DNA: TGTGCCAGCAGCGGAAGACTAGCAGGTGCAGATACGCAGTATTTT.

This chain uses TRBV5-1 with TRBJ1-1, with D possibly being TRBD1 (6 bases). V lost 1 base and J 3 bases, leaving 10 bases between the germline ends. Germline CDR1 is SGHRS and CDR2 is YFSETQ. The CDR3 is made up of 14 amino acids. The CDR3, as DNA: TGCGCCAGCAGCTTGTGGGGGCAGGACACTGAAGCTTTCTTT. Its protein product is CASSLWGQDTEAFF. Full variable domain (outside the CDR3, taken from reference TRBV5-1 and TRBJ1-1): KAGVTQTPRYLIKTRGQQVTLSCSPISGHRSVSWYQQTPGQGLQFLFEYFSETQRNKGNFPGRFSGRQFSNSRSEMNVSTLELGDSALYLCASSLWGQDTEAFFGQGTRLTVV.

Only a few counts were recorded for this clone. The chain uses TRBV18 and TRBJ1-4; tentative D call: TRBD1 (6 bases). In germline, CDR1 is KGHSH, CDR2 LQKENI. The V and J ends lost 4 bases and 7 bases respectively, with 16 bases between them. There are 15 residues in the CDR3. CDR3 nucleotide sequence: TGTGCCAGCTCACAGGTACAGGGTCGGAGTGAAAAACTGTTTTTT. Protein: CASSQVQGRSEKLFF.

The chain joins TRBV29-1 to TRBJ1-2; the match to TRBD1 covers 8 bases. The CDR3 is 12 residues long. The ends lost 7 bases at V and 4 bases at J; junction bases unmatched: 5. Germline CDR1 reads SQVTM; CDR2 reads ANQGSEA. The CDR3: CSGATGGYGYTF. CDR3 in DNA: TGCAGCGGGGCAACAGGGGGCTATGGCTACACCTTC. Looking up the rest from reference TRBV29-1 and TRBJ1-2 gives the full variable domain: SAVISQKPSRDICQRGTSLTIQCQVDSQVTMMFWYRQQPGQSLTLIATANQGSEATYESGFVIDKFPISRPNLTFSTLTVSNMSPEDSSIYLCSGATGGYGYTFGSGTRLTVV.

DNA for the CDR3: TGTGCCAGCAGTGCTCAGGGGACACTTAGCACAGATACGCAGTATTTT. Protein sequence: CASSAQGTLSTDTQYF. This chain links TRBV2 with TRBJ2-3; tentatively, D is TRBD1 (6 bases). V lost 4 bases, J lost 0 bases, and 14 bases lay in between. The CDR3 has 16 amino acids. Germline lookup yields CDR1 SNHLY and CDR2 FYNNEI.

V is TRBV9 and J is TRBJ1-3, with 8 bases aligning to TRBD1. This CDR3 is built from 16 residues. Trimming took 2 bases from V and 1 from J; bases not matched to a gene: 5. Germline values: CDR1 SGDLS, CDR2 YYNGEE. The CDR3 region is CASSVNRGRSGNTIYF. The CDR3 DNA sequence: TGTGCCAGCAGCGTCAACAGGGGGAGGTCTGGAAACACCATATATTTT.